The rows below give T cell receptor beta chains drawn from one sample of a study of T cell repertoires in cytomegalovirus infection. TCRdb passed the reads through MiXCR, listing each CDR3 protein once. Seen here are nearly 650,000 distinct CDR3 sequences, approximately 25% observed once, and the top ten hold 6.5% to 10%. Sequencing was performed on CD8+ T cells from PBMCs. The receptors here all came from a human donor in good health (CMV status not recorded). Some clones in this sample may be carry-over from other donors' samples. The CDR3 runs from the conserved cysteine through the conserved F or W. Each record gives: J gene, V gene, CDR3 protein.

J: TRBJ2-7
V: TRBV12-3/TRBV12-4
CDR3: CASSSKSLRGLEQYF

J: TRBJ2-4
V: TRBV7-2
CDR3: CASSPWTGAQNIQYF

J: TRBJ2-5
V: TRBV12-3/TRBV12-4
CDR3: CASSLAVFGQGFRETQYF

J: TRBJ1-6
V: TRBV6-2/TRBV6-3
CDR3: CASSLLRDTSSPLHF

J: TRBJ2-5
V: TRBV7-6
CDR3: CASSRTSGVGETQYF

J: TRBJ1-1
V: TRBV4-2
CDR3: CASSQGERGTEAFF

J: TRBJ2-3
V: TRBV6-5
CDR3: CASSERQGRPDTQYF

J: TRBJ1-2
V: TRBV14
CDR3: CASRPGTESGYTF

J: TRBJ2-6
V: TRBV11-3
CDR3: CASSPYGRSSGANVLTF

J: TRBJ2-1
V: TRBV7-9
CDR3: CASSLQGYYSSYNEQFF

J: TRBJ2-1
V: TRBV12-3/TRBV12-4
CDR3: CASRGSSLYNEQFF

J: TRBJ2-1
V: TRBV14
CDR3: CASSRNRVGEQFF

J: TRBJ2-2
V: TRBV5-5
CDR3: CASSPYRGPGTGELFF

J: TRBJ2-1
V: TRBV6-1
CDR3: CASSSRGWASYNEQFF

J: TRBJ1-1
V: TRBV29-1
CDR3: CSVGQGFRDHVGNTEAFF

J: TRBJ2-1
V: TRBV12-3/TRBV12-4
CDR3: CASSAPSSGGARGSSNEQFF

J: TRBJ2-3
V: TRBV27
CDR3: CASSLLSRYTDTQYF

J: TRBJ2-6
V: TRBV6-5
CDR3: CASSYGADRVITGANVLTF

J: TRBJ1-4
V: TRBV7-9
CDR3: CARDRGPTNEKLFF

J: TRBJ2-2
V: TRBV7-2
CDR3: CASSYGGAGELFF

J: TRBJ2-3
V: TRBV10-3
CDR3: CAIWSGGHTDTQYF

J: TRBJ1-2
V: TRBV14
CDR3: CASSPGGSGYGYTF

J: TRBJ1-1
V: TRBV10-3
CDR3: CAIRAGTADRSTEAFF

J: TRBJ2-5
V: TRBV7-6
CDR3: CASSQGQEQETQYF

J: TRBJ1-2
V: TRBV28
CDR3: CASSLAGARSYGYTF

J: TRBJ1-2
V: TRBV12-3/TRBV12-4
CDR3: CASSFGEGYTF

J: TRBJ2-4
V: TRBV6-2/TRBV6-3
CDR3: CASPEEPTYDKNIQYF

J: TRBJ2-1
V: TRBV7-6
CDR3: CASSSVAADEQFF

J: TRBJ1-6
V: TRBV7-9
CDR3: CASEEQGSRTLHF